This T cell receptor beta chain was sequenced during a study of T cell repertoires in cytomegalovirus infection. As for the study in general: A matching HLA type, together with CMV infection, was signaled by public TCR beta signatures. Study-wide results and limits: The study found HLA-C-restricted CMV-specific TCR beta clonotypes dominating the ex vivo response. Carriage of CMV together with the relevant HLA was identifiable through cumulative public TCR beta family frequency.

The CDR3 runs to 15 residues. Trimming cost V 3 bases and J 0 bases; bases outside gene matches: 2. Germline-derived CDR1 and CDR2 are LNHDA and SQIVND (reference sequence). A few counts support this clonotype. Its antigen remains unidentified. TCRdb analysed the reads with MiXCR anew, one entry per CDR3 protein. The sample contains some 800,000 distinct CDR3 sequences, almost 30% of which appear only once. This TCR derives from a human donor in good health (CMV status not recorded). Some clones in this sample may be carry-over from other donors' samples. Specimen: cultured CD8+ T cells from PBMCs, collected from culture after CMV antigen stimulation. The chain combines TRBV19 with TRBJ1-1; 9 bases align to TRBD1. The CDR3 region has the DNA TGTGCCAGTAGTATGGGGGACAGGGTGAACACTGAAGCTTTCTTT. Its translation: CASSMGDRVNTEAFF.